Here is one TCR beta chain with its context. No cognate antigen has been identified for it. Per-base quality was not reported, and no clone a single base away is much larger than it. These data originate in a study of T cell responses to AZD1222 COVID-19 vaccine (dated by TCRdb to the early 2020s). For the wider study: A total of 230 or so trial participants underwent TCR sequencing, of whom some 210 received two doses of AZD1222 and some 26 received two doses of the MenACWY control vaccine. Enrollment into the trials was organized by age into subgroups of 18-55, 56-69 and 70-plus years, and those subgroups contained 148, 28 and 57 TCR-sequenced participants, respectively. Study-wide findings and limitations: Epitopes outside the regions mutated in the B.1.351 and B.1.1.7 variants were reportedly recognized by nearly half of the unique spike-specific TCRs. After two AZD1222 doses, spike-specific TCR breadth and depth were significantly higher than at day 0 and than in MenACWY recipients. Conclusions about previously exposed vaccinees are limited, since just five or six AZD1222 recipients were seropositive for SARS-CoV-2 at baseline. Participants were mostly white British, with more females than males. The authors suggested clonal diversity may have been underestimated. The whole spike protein was spanned by vaccine-associated CD4 TCRs, and dominant responses were seen in regions 160-218 and 743-854. No day 14 peak-response samples were available, so repertoires were characterized only after the peak T cell response. In the small 56-69-year group, the increase in depth fell short of significance, most likely because of low power.

The sample's time point label, in plain terms: about 28 days (+/-7) after the second vaccine dose. Because spike-specific TCR depth and breadth did not differ between the two schedules, AZD1222 recipients who got a second dose at roughly 4 weeks were pooled with those who got a second dose at roughly 12 weeks. Vaccinee samples were obtained from the UK trials COV001 and COV002, which included a single-blind randomized controlled phase 2/3 trial of AZD1222 (ChAdOx1 nCoV-19) in healthy adults. For TCRbeta chain sequencing, PBMC samples were collected from trial participants at day 0 and at day 28 after the second dose. The CDR3 regions of human TCRbeta chains were analyzed by immunosequencing. Per the source publication's procedure: Repertoire TCRs were checked for matches against a reference library of SARS-CoV-2-specific TCRs that had been generated using the MIRA antigen-specificity platform. Breadth was defined as the fraction of unique TCRs that were SARS-CoV-2-associated, and depth was defined as the fraction of total T cells that were SARS-CoV-2-associated. Using the MIRA data, every spike-specific TCR was mapped to the spike region that the TCR reacted to and assigned to either a CD4 or a CD8 class. Log10-transformed breadth and depth values were compared by one-way ANOVA with Sidak's multiple comparisons tests. TCRdb re-hosts the immuneACCESS table, in-frame sequences only. Its copies lack some clones; in the studies checked, an unresolved V gene accounts for under half of them, and the cause for the rest is not known. V and J calls and clone size come straight from that table; D and trimming were deduced from the DNA. Within this sample are about 150,000 clones, with roughly 88% of them counted one time only. Less than 2% of the sample is held by the ten biggest clonotypes.

The CDR3 holds 14 amino acids from the cysteine to the phenylalanine. Left in the record is the CDR3 DNA by itself, 42 bases read in frame from the first base. For CDR1 and CDR2, the germline V gene (reference sequence) lists MNHNY and SVGAGI. Between the V and J ends, shortened by 6 bases and 0 bases respectively, the junction contains 11 bases. Sample: peripheral blood, taken 28 days after the second AZD1222 dose. The chain is encoded by TRBV6-6 joined to TRBJ1-1; confidence is insufficient to name the D gene. The clonotype comes from an adult who received the AZD1222 COVID-19 vaccine. The sequenced DNA is TGTGCCAGCAGACACTTGACGGTGAACACTGAAGCTTTCTTT. Translated, this gives CASRHLTVNTEAFF.